These 7 T cell receptor beta chains share one sample of origin, sequenced in a study of OX40 agonist ivuxolimab in advanced cancers. TCRdb's table, derived via immunoSEQ multiplex PCR, lists solely in-frame clones and lacks some. The repertoire consists of tens of thousands of clones, with roughly 89% occurring once and the leading ten covering 8% to 10%. The material was CD4+ or CD8+ T cells sorted from blood, obtained in a trial of the OX40 agonist ivuxolimab. The receptors originated from an adult with an advanced solid tumor such as melanoma, head and neck, liver or kidney cancer.

A note on this clone: At one end the junction does not follow the germline gene, possibly because of a read error. The chain is built from TRBV4-2 and TRBJ1-2; D perhaps matches TRBD1 (6 bases). CDR1 LGHNA and CDR2 YNFKEQ come from the germline V gene. The length of the CDR3 is 12 residues. CDR3 DNA: TGTGCCAGCAGCCAAACGGAGGGGGAGCTTTTCTTC. Translating it yields CASSQTEGELFF.

J is TRBJ2-1 and V is TRBV4-3, with a tentative D call TRBD2 (6 bases). The CDR3 covers 16 residues. Germline V gene data show CDR1 as LGHNA and CDR2 as YSLEER. Trimming stripped 2 bases from V and 3 bases from J, with 14 bases between. The CDR3 protein is CASSQTFGTFYNEQFF. Here the CDR3 DNA reads TGCGCCAGCAGCCAAACGTTTGGGACTTTCTACAATGAGCAGTTCTTC.

The V gene is TRBV6-6, the J gene TRBJ2-2; a weak D match, TRBD1 (6 bases). Trimming stripped 6 bases from V and 5 bases from J, with 10 bases between. The germline V gene has CDR1 MNHNY and CDR2 SVGAGI (reference sequence). The CDR3 extends over 13 amino acids. The DNA for the CDR3 is TGTGCCAGCAGAGCCACAGGGACCGGGGAGCTGTTTTTT. Residues: CASRATGTGELFF.

The chain links TRBV30 to TRBJ2-7; D is uncertain. The germline CDR1 and CDR2 sequences are GTSNPN and SVGIG (reference sequence). The CDR3 extends over 14 amino acids. The V and J ends lost 4 bases and 2 bases respectively, with 15 bases between them. The CDR3 DNA follows: TGTGCCTGGAACCCACGGAACATCCCCTACGAGCAGTACTTC. Protein product: CAWNPRNIPYEQYF.

The CDR3 coding sequence is TGTGCCAGCCTTGAAAGTTGGCAGAACACTGAAGCTTTCTTT. Its translation: CASLESWQNTEAFF. The chain is built from TRBV18 and TRBJ1-1; D is unclear. Germline values: CDR1 KGHSH, CDR2 LQKENI. CDR3 size: 14 residues. Trimming removed 8 bases at V and 1 base at J, with 14 bases between.

The rearrangement uses TRBV5-6 and TRBJ2-3; D remains unclear. Germline CDR1 and CDR2: SGHDT and YYEEEE. The V end was cut by 2 bases, the J end by 0 bases, with 10 bases between. The CDR3 runs 15 residues. The CDR3 region has the DNA TGTGCCAGCAGCTTCGACGGTCCTAGCACAGATACGCAGTATTTT. Its protein product is CASSFDGPSTDTQYF.

This sequence joins TRBV7-3 and TRBJ2-1, with D perhaps TRBD1 or TRBD2 (5 bases each). The CDR3 length is 17 residues. From germline, CDR1 is SGHTA and CDR2 FQGTGA. V lost 5 bases, J lost 0 bases, and 17 bases lay in between. In DNA form, the CDR3 reads TGTGCCAGCAGCACCCAAGAGGGACGGAGCTCCTACAATGAGCAGTTCTTC. This sequence encodes CASSTQEGRSSYNEQFF.